Below, 18 T cell receptor beta chains from the same sample are listed, as sequenced in a study of blood T cell repertoires in COVID-19. Sequenced by immunoSEQ multiplex PCR; TCRdb stores in-frame clones only, minus some. The sample holds under 450,000 clones, approximately 89% seen once. Sequencing was done on a sample of peripheral blood. These receptors were obtained from a woman between 50 and 59 years old with COVID-19, enrolled during active disease.

This chain joins TRBV4-1 and TRBJ1-2, with 8 bases that match TRBD1. V lost 1 base, J lost 4 bases, and 2 bases stayed unmatched. This CDR3 has 14 amino acids. CDR1 and CDR2 from the germline V gene are MGHRA and YSYEKL. DNA for the CDR3: TGCGCCAGCAGCCAAGGGGACAGGTTCTATGGCTACACCTTC. This sequence encodes CASSQGDRFYGYTF.

This clone was seen a handful of times. The V call is TRBV30, the J call TRBJ2-7; D perhaps matches TRBD1 (6 bases). The CDR3 sequence is 13 residues long. Trimming took off 1 base at V and 3 bases at J, with 10 bases between the two ends. Germline V gives CDR1 GTSNPN, CDR2 SVGIG (reference sequence). Here the CDR3 DNA reads TGTGCCTGGAGTGGGGCCAGGGGCTACGAGCAGTACTTC. Translation gives CAWSGARGYEQYF.

This rearrangement joins TRBV30 to TRBJ1-1, with TRBD1 identical over 7 bases. The trim removed 3 bases at V and 1 base at J, leaving 14 bases unmatched. CDR1 and CDR2 (germline): GTSNPN, SVGIG (reference sequence). The CDR3 has 17 residues. CDR3 coding DNA: TGTGCCTGGAGACGGAATAAACAGGGGTACGAGAACACTGAAGCTTTCTTT. The encoded protein is CAWRRNKQGYENTEAFF.

This CDR3 is CASSLAGGPQDNEQFF. The CDR3 DNA reads as TGTGCCAGCAGCTTGGCGGGGGGGCCGCAGGACAATGAGCAGTTCTTC. The chain joins TRBV7-6 to TRBJ2-1, with 9 nucleotides matching TRBD2. V lost 3 bases to trimming and J lost 5 bases; unmatched junction nucleotides: 8. Looked up from germline, CDR1 is SGHVS and CDR2 is FNYEAQ. The CDR3 length is 16 residues. Filled out from reference TRBV7-6 and TRBJ2-1, the complete variable domain reads GAGVSQSPRYKVTKRGQDVALRCDPISGHVSLYWYRQALGQGPEFLTYFNYEAQQDKSGLPNDRFSAERPEGSISTLTIQRTEQRDSAMYRCASSLAGGPQDNEQFFGPGTRLTVL.

CDR3 loop: CASSIGGTTDTQYF. DNA for the CDR3: TGTGCCAGCAGCATCGGGGGGACCACAGATACGCAGTATTTT. The chain couples TRBV7-9 to TRBJ2-3; TRBD2 agrees at 7 bases. The CDR3 contains 14 residues. V shed 5 bases and J 2 bases; nucleotides not matched to a gene: 4. Germline CDR1 SEHNR, CDR2 FQNEAQ (reference sequence).

This rearrangement joins TRBV28 to TRBJ2-7; TRBD1 might be the D (6 bases). V was cut by 5 bases and J by 0 bases, with 20 bases left in between. Germline-derived CDR1 and CDR2 are MDHEN and SYDVKM. The CDR3 runs to 17 residues. The CDR3 spells CASSPRGSEPSSYEQYF. Written as DNA, the CDR3 is TGTGCCAGCAGTCCGAGGGGGTCGGAGCCTAGCTCCTACGAGCAGTACTTC.

The chain combines TRBV19 with TRBJ1-6, with 7 nucleotides matching TRBD1. The V segment lost 5 bases and the J segment 8 bases; nucleotides outside the gene matches: 9. Germline CDR1 reads LNHDA; CDR2 reads SQIVND (reference sequence). The CDR3 is made up of 15 amino acids. CDR3 sequence: CASSSLTGSDSPLHF. The CDR3 region has the DNA TGTGCCAGTAGTTCCTTGACAGGGTCGGATTCACCCCTCCACTTT.

V usage is TRBV29-1 and J usage is TRBJ2-1, with a tentative D call TRBD1 (5 bases). The V gene lost 7 bases and the J gene lost 7 bases, with 17 bases spanning the gap. Looked up from germline, CDR1 is SQVTM and CDR2 is ANQGSEA. The CDR3 has 13 residues. The CDR3 DNA follows: TGCAGCGCCATAAGGAGCAGGGCGAATGAGCAGTTCTTC. This codes for CSAIRSRANEQFF.

V is TRBV11-3 and J is TRBJ2-1; the D gene is possibly TRBD1 (5 bases). V was cut by 0 bases and J by 7 bases, with 16 bases left in between. The CDR3 is 16 amino acids. Germline V gene sequence: CDR1 SGHNT, CDR2 YENEEA. The CDR3 loop is CASSLDSFATENEQFF. The CDR3 bases are TGTGCCAGCAGCTTAGATTCTTTTGCGACAGAAAATGAGCAGTTCTTC.

The chain has TRBV6-1 and TRBJ1-1; 7 bases fit TRBD1. V lost 2 bases to trimming and J lost 0 bases; unmatched junction nucleotides: 9. The length of the CDR3 is 17 residues. Germline CDR1 is MNHNS and CDR2 is SASEGT. The CDR3 DNA reads as TGTGCCAGCAGTGAAATTATAGGGGGCGGAATGAACACTGAAGCTTTCTTT. Protein: CASSEIIGGGMNTEAFF.

The V and J genes are TRBV19 and TRBJ2-7; the D is unclear. The CDR3 contains 13 residues. Germline V gives CDR1 LNHDA, CDR2 SQIVND (reference sequence). V lost 3 bases and J lost 5, with 11 bases in between. The CDR3 nucleotides are TGTGCCAGTAGTATCCCAGGCCTGAACGAGCAGTACTTC. Its translation: CASSIPGLNEQYF.

CDR3 amino acids: CASSSTTGNTIYF. The CDR3 coding sequence is TGTGCCAGCAGTTCCACGACAGGAAACACCATATATTTT. The rearrangement uses TRBV12-3 or TRBV12-4 and TRBJ1-3; D uncertain. Trimming removed 4 bases at V and 4 bases at J, with 8 bases between. This CDR3 has 13 residues.

This sequence joins TRBV6-5 and TRBJ2-3; D is perhaps TRBD2 (6 bases). From germline, CDR1 is MNHEY and CDR2 SVGAGI. Trimming pared 9 bases from V and 4 bases from J, leaving 17 bases between. CDR3 length: 14 residues. CDR3 DNA sequence: TGTGCCAGTCGACCTTACGGGGGAGCAGATACGCAGTATTTT. As protein: CASRPYGGADTQYF.

The chain couples TRBV5-6 to TRBJ2-7; D is possibly TRBD1 (6 bases). This CDR3 comprises 16 residues. Deletions cut 5 bases from V and 0 bases from J, with 18 bases between. Germline V lookup: CDR1 SGHDT, CDR2 YYEEEE. The CDR3: CASSPYTGLGSYEQYF. CDR3 coding DNA: TGTGCCAGCAGTCCCTACACAGGGTTGGGCTCCTACGAGCAGTACTTC.

The chain employs TRBV19 and TRBJ1-5; D perhaps matches TRBD1 (5 bases). V was pared by 3 bases and J by 4 bases, with 10 bases between. The CDR3 loop spans 14 amino acids. CDR1 LNHDA and CDR2 SQIVND come from the germline V gene (reference sequence). The CDR3 protein is CASSIGGENQPQHF. In DNA form, the CDR3 reads TGTGCCAGTAGTATTGGGGGGGAAAATCAGCCCCAGCATTTT.

This clone was counted once. The rearrangement links TRBV13 to TRBJ2-3; 10 bases fit TRBD2. There are 15 residues in the CDR3. The germline gives CDR1 PRHDT, CDR2 FYEKMQ (reference sequence). Losses at the gene ends were 5 bases for V and 0 bases for J; bases not matched to a gene: 2. CDR3 region: CASSGSGGSTDTQYF. CDR3 in DNA: TGTGCCAGCAGCGGTAGCGGGGGGAGCACAGATACGCAGTATTTT.

The V gene is TRBV9, the J gene TRBJ1-5, with D perhaps TRBD1 (5 bases). The CDR3 consists of 14 residues. The germline V gene encodes CDR1 SGDLS and CDR2 YYNGEE. The germline V and J ends were trimmed by 0 bases and 8 bases, with 12 bases remaining between them. Written as DNA, the CDR3 is TGTGCCAGCAGCGTAGGCCAGGGTAGGGAGCCCCAGCATTTT. Its translation is CASSVGQGREPQHF.

This clone came up a few times. The chain employs TRBV9 and TRBJ1-6; TRBD1 might be the D (6 bases). Germline-derived CDR1 and CDR2 are SGDLS and YYNGEE. CDR3 length equals 15 residues. Trimming removed 3 bases from V and 10 bases from J, with 17 bases in between. Written as DNA, the CDR3 is TGTGCCAGCAGCGCCCATACAGGGTTTGGGTCACCCCTCCACTTT. Its translation is CASSAHTGFGSPLHF.